These 15 T cell receptor beta chains came from one sample sequenced in a study of control samples from healthy donors and cancer patients. Here immunoSEQ multiplex PCR was the method, and the copy in TCRdb shows in-frame clones only, minus some. The repertoire has 200,000 or so clones, about 95% of them found once; the top ten carry around 1.5%. Sequencing input: blood. The source is a man in his forties or fifties in good health.

This clone was seen only once. The V and J genes are TRBV30 and TRBJ1-6; a weak D match, TRBD1 (5 bases). The CDR3 runs 13 residues. V was trimmed by 0 bases and J by 11 bases, leaving 11 bases between them. The germline V gene has CDR1 GTSNPN and CDR2 SVGIG (reference sequence). In DNA form, the CDR3 reads TGTGCCTGGAGTGTATGGGGGTTGACACCCCTCCACTTT. Its protein product is CAWSVWGLTPLHF.

Details on this clone: The sample carries other DNA sequences with the same CDR3. The chain links TRBV2 to TRBJ1-1; D is perhaps TRBD1 (6 bases). CDR3 size: 13 residues. V lost 4 bases to trimming and J lost 2 bases, with 8 bases between them. Germline CDR1 reads SNHLY; CDR2 reads FYNNEI. The CDR3 DNA reads TGTGCCAGCAGTGCACAGGGAAACACTGAAGCTTTCTTT. Its translation: CASSAQGNTEAFF.

The chain carries TRBV28 and TRBJ2-3, with D tentatively TRBD2 (6 bases). Germline V gene lookup returns CDR1 MDHEN and CDR2 SYDVKM. The CDR3 is made up of 16 amino acids. The ends were cut back, 5 bases at V and 1 base at J, with 16 bases in the middle. The CDR3 DNA follows: TGTGCCAGCAGTCCTCCCCGCGGGGTACGCACAGATACGCAGTATTTT. Translating gives CASSPPRGVRTDTQYF. The full variable domain, completed using reference TRBV28 and TRBJ2-3, is DVKVTQSSRYLVKRTGEKVFLECVQDMDHENMFWYRQDPGLGLRLIYFSYDVKMKEKGDIPEGYSVSREKKERFSLILESASTNQTSMYLCASSPPRGVRTDTQYFGPGTRLTVL.

CDR3 sequence: CSAPLIAEAFF. The DNA for the CDR3 is TGCAGTGCACCCTTGATCGCTGAAGCTTTCTTT. The chain uses TRBV20-1 and TRBJ1-1; D not certain. With 6 bases removed from V and 6 bases from J, the gap between germline ends came to 11 bases. The CDR3 totals 11 residues. CDR1 is DFQATT and CDR2 is SNEGSKA in the germline V gene (reference sequence).

The chain is built from TRBV15 and TRBJ1-1, with TRBD1 as a possible D gene (5 bases). The V and J ends lost 0 bases and 7 bases respectively, with 12 bases between them. CDR3 length equals 14 residues. The germline CDR1 and CDR2 sequences are LNHNV and YYDKDF (reference sequence). CDR3 sequence reads: CATSRDQQGLEAFF. The CDR3 DNA reads TGTGCCACCAGCAGAGATCAGCAGGGTCTTGAAGCTTTCTTT.

The V and J genes are TRBV9 and TRBJ2-3; 10 bases agree with TRBD1. In germline, CDR1 is SGDLS, CDR2 YYNGEE. The CDR3 is made up of 15 amino acids. J was trimmed by 2 bases and V by 3 bases; bases with no gene match: 3. The CDR3 is CASSATGGLTDTQYF. The CDR3 DNA reads as TGTGCCAGCAGCGCGACAGGGGGCCTCACAGATACGCAGTATTTT.

The chain has TRBV7-2 and TRBJ1-2; possibly TRBD1 for D (5 bases). The CDR3 has 17 amino acids. The germline V gene encodes CDR1 SGHTA and CDR2 FQGNSA. V lost 5 bases, J lost 3 bases, and 22 bases lay in between. CDR3 nucleotides: TGTGCCAGCAGCCCGATGGGGACTCCGGATGGGTACTATGGCTACACCTTC. Translated, it gives CASSPMGTPDGYYGYTF.

V and J are TRBV4-1 and TRBJ1-5, with D uncertain. The V and J ends lost 1 base and 6 bases respectively, with 10 bases between them. The CDR3 runs to 14 residues. Germline assignment: CDR1 MGHRA and CDR2 YSYEKL. CDR3 coding DNA: TGCGCCAGCAGCCAAGCGGCGGGTGTTCAGCCCCAGCATTTT. Translating gives CASSQAAGVQPQHF.

The chain recombines TRBV5-5 with TRBJ2-4, with a tentative D call TRBD1 (5 bases). The CDR3 is 14 residues long. Per the germline V gene, CDR1 is SGHKS and CDR2 is YYEKEE (reference sequence). The V end lost 0 bases, the J end lost 5 bases, and 9 bases lay between the germline ends. DNA for the CDR3: TGTGCCAGCAGCTTGGAAGGGGCCGAAAACATTCAGTACTTC. It encodes CASSLEGAENIQYF.

The chain employs TRBV28 and TRBJ1-3; perhaps TRBD1 as D (5 bases). This CDR3 region has 17 residues. The V end lost 6 bases, the J end lost 2 bases, and 20 bases lay between the germline ends. Germline V gives CDR1 MDHEN, CDR2 SYDVKM. The CDR3 loop reads CASSGTGASYAGNTIYF. For the CDR3, the DNA is TGTGCCAGCAGCGGAACCGGGGCCAGCTACGCTGGAAACACCATATATTTT.

V usage is TRBV2 and J usage is TRBJ1-5; TRBD1 agrees at 8 bases. Trimming cost V 8 bases and J 0 bases; bases outside gene matches: 3. Germline V lookup: CDR1 SNHLY, CDR2 FYNNEI. The CDR3 is made up of 14 amino acids. The CDR3 is CASRQGLSNQPQHF. As DNA, the CDR3 is TGTGCCAGCCGACAGGGGCTTAGCAATCAGCCCCAGCATTTT.

This clone appeared once. The chain is built from TRBV4-1 and TRBJ1-3; D gene ambiguous. Germline lookup yields CDR1 MGHRA and CDR2 YSYEKL. V was trimmed by 1 base and J by 0 bases, leaving 10 bases between them. CDR3 length: 16 residues. CDR3 nucleotides: TGCGCCAGCAGCCAAGGGGCCCGGAGCTCTGGAAACACCATATATTTT. This translates into CASSQGARSSGNTIYF.

CDR3 in amino acids: CASSYIQREETQYF. The CDR3, as DNA: TGTGCCAGCAGTTACATCCAGCGGGAAGAGACCCAGTACTTC. This chain links TRBV6-2 or TRBV6-3 with TRBJ2-5; weak D call: TRBD2 (6 bases). This CDR3 contains 14 residues. The germline CDR1 and CDR2 sequences are MNHEY and SVGEGT. V lost 2 bases, J lost 3 bases, and 10 bases lay in between.

This chain connects TRBV6-5 to TRBJ1-2; TRBD1 is a possible D gene (5 bases). The V gene's germline CDR1 is MNHEY and CDR2 SVGAGI. With 6 bases removed from V and 1 base from J, the gap between germline ends came to 15 bases. The CDR3 has 15 residues. DNA of the CDR3: TGTGCCAGCAGGAGGGAGGGGTCTCTTAACTATGGCTACACCTTC. Translated: CASRREGSLNYGYTF.

The V and J genes are TRBV4-2 and TRBJ1-4, with D possibly TRBD1 on 5 matching bases. V was shortened by 0 bases and J by 8 bases, with 13 bases between the two germline ends. The CDR3 runs 15 residues. Germline V gives CDR1 LGHNA, CDR2 YNFKEQ. CDR3 loop: CASSQDRRGIEKLFF. In nucleotides, the CDR3 is TGTGCCAGCAGCCAAGATCGGAGGGGAATCGAAAAACTGTTTTTT.